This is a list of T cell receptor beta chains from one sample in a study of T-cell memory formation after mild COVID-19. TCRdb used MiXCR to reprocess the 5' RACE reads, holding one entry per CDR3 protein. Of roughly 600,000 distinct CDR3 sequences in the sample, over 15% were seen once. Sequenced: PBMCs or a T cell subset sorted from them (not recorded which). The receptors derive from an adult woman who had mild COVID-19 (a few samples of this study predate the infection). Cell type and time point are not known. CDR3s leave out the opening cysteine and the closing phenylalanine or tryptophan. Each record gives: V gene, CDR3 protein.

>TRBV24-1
ATSDPHGTAYGYT
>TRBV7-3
ASSLIRGRNQPQH
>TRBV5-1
ASSLRTGDPVGELF
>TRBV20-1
SASATGVSPLH
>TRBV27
ASRPGQGSNQPQH
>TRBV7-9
ASTDPGTIANTGELF
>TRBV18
ASSPQASGLSGEQF
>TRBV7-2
ASSYRGVNTEAF
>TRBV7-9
ASSSLQGDGYT
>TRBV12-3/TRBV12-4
ASSGLTGREKLF
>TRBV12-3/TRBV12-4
ASNRAGTGGNEQF
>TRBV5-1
ASSPWVSGEPDTQY
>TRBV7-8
ASSLGPASAGYNEQF
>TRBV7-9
ASSISGTLSTDTQY
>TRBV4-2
ASSQVLSNQPQH
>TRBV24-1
ATSGSGRPYNEQF
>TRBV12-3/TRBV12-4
ASSPSGSGRTDTQY
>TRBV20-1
SARDRSGTRGEQY
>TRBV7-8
ASSLRAAGGWKTQY
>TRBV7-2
ASTDRGTIQETQY
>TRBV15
ATSRGLGLYEQY
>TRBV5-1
ASSTLDGDYEQY
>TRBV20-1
SARDSGSLGYT
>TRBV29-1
SVEGSDRLRWDGYT
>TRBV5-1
ASSLVVGLVAYEQY
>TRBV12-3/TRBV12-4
ALKGGVNTGELF